The 8 T cell receptor beta chains below all came from one sample that was sequenced in a study of blood T cell repertoires in COVID-19. The data were produced by immunoSEQ multiplex PCR, yet TCRdb's version contains in-frame clones alone and is incomplete. In the table there are about 90,000 clones, roughly 80% of which are singletons. Sample: peripheral blood. The receptor source for this set is a man aged 55 to 70 with acute or convalescent COVID-19.

The chain's CDR3 is CASSLDRGGGYTF. The CDR3 bases are TGTGCCAGCAGTTTAGACAGGGGAGGTGGCTACACCTTC. V usage is TRBV5-4 and J usage is TRBJ1-2, with 8 nucleotides matching TRBD1. Germline V gene lookup returns CDR1 SGHNT and CDR2 YYREEE (reference sequence). This CDR3 spans 13 amino acids. The trim removed 5 bases at V and 7 bases at J, leaving 7 bases unmatched.

The V call is TRBV6-5, the J call TRBJ1-5; D is uncertain. CDR1 is MNHEY and CDR2 is SVGAGI in the germline V gene. Trimming took 7 bases from V and 7 from J, leaving 14 bases between them. The length of the CDR3 is 13 residues. CDR3 loop: CASIGLPSQPQHF. CDR3 bases: TGTGCCAGCATTGGGCTCCCAAGCCAGCCCCAGCATTTT.

This clone was found once. The V gene is TRBV30, the J gene TRBJ2-5, with 10 bases matching TRBD2. The CDR3 extends over 15 amino acids. Germline values: CDR1 GTSNPN, CDR2 SVGIG (reference sequence). Trimming at V came to 4 bases and at J to 2 bases, leaving 7 bases not matched to a gene. The CDR3 loop is CAWNQAGGRQETQYF. CDR3 sequence (DNA): TGTGCCTGGAATCAAGCGGGGGGGCGGCAAGAGACCCAGTACTTC.

The chain couples TRBV19 to TRBJ2-7; TRBD1 aligns across 9 bases. CDR1 is LNHDA, CDR2 SQIVND, per germline (reference sequence). V lost 4 bases and J lost 7; bases outside the gene matches: 8. There are 14 residues in the CDR3. CDR3 amino acids: CASSRSGTGREQYF. The DNA of the CDR3 is TGTGCCAGTAGTAGATCCGGGACAGGGCGGGAGCAGTACTTC.

The V gene is TRBV7-8, the J gene TRBJ2-5; D perhaps matches TRBD1 (6 bases). Germline V gives CDR1 SGHVS, CDR2 FQNEAQ. The V end lost 0 bases, the J end lost 5 bases, and 13 bases lay between the germline ends. This CDR3 has 15 amino acids. The DNA for the CDR3 is TGTGCCAGCAGCTTAGCAGGTGGGGGCGTTGAGACCCAGTACTTC. The encoded protein is CASSLAGGGVETQYF.

The chain joins TRBV4-1 to TRBJ1-3, with 7 bases matching TRBD1. The V and J ends lost 0 bases and 2 bases, in that order; junction bases with no gene match: 7. From germline, CDR1 is MGHRA and CDR2 YSYEKL. The CDR3 is 17 amino acids. CDR3 protein: CASSQDNTGATGNTIYF. For the CDR3, the DNA is TGCGCCAGCAGCCAAGATAATACAGGGGCGACTGGAAACACCATATATTTT.

The chain has TRBV28 and TRBJ1-2; TRBD1 matches at 12 bases. Per germline, CDR1 MDHEN and CDR2 SYDVKM. The J segment lost 0 bases and the V segment lost 10 bases, leaving 9 bases of the junction unmatched. CDR3 size: 16 residues. The CDR3 region is CATPRDRGPTNYGYTF. Written as DNA, the CDR3 is TGTGCCACACCCCGGGACAGGGGGCCTACTAACTATGGCTACACCTTC.

The V gene is TRBV5-1, the J gene TRBJ1-4; 10 bases line up with TRBD1. CDR1 is SGHRS and CDR2 is YFSETQ in the germline V gene. V shed 3 bases and J 4 bases; nucleotides not matched to a gene: 3. CDR3 length: 15 amino acids. The DNA for the CDR3 is TGCGCCAGCAGCTCCCGGGACAGGGGTAATGAAAAACTGTTTTTT. It specifies CASSSRDRGNEKLFF.